A single sample gave rise to the 26 T cell receptor beta chains below, sequenced in a study of T-cell memory formation after mild COVID-19. TCRdb reprocessed the 5' RACE reads with MiXCR, giving one entry per CDR3 protein. The table shows about 140,000 distinct CDR3 sequences, with roughly 14% occurring only once. Input material: PBMCs or a T cell subset sorted from them (not recorded which). These receptors all come from an adult woman who had mild COVID-19 (a few samples of this study predate the infection). Cell type and time point are not known.

The V and J genes are TRBV11-2 and TRBJ2-5; TRBD1 is a possible D gene (5 bases). This CDR3 region has 13 residues. Germline CDR1 reads SGHAT; CDR2 reads FQNNGV. V lost 0 bases and J lost 3, with 5 bases in between. CDR3 in amino acids: CASSLDREETQYF. CDR3 nucleotides: TGTGCCAGCAGCTTAGACAGGGAAGAGACCCAGTACTTC.

The chain has TRBV6-5 and TRBJ2-2; a weak D match, TRBD2 (6 bases). Germline CDR1 and CDR2: MNHEY and SVGAGI. Trimming removed 6 bases from V and 8 bases from J, with 13 bases in between. The length of the CDR3 is 13 residues. This chain's CDR3 is CASREPGRGELFF. Written as DNA, the CDR3 is TGTGCCAGCAGGGAGCCCGGGAGAGGGGAGCTGTTTTTT.

This clonotype was observed a few times. This chain uses TRBV27 with TRBJ2-1; no firm D call. The CDR3 has 15 amino acids. Germline V gives CDR1 MNHEY, CDR2 SMNVEV (reference sequence). V shed 6 bases and J shed 4 bases, with 16 bases lying between them. DNA for the CDR3: TGTGCCAGCAGGCCGATCGATTCCTATTACAATGAGCAGTTCTTC. Its protein is CASRPIDSYYNEQFF.

This clonotype appeared a few times. The V and J genes are TRBV11-3 and TRBJ2-1, with 14 bases fitting TRBD2. Per germline, CDR1 SGHNT and CDR2 YENEEA. V lost 1 base, J lost 7 bases, and 9 bases stayed unmatched. The length of the CDR3 is 18 residues. The CDR3: CASSLAVTSGGARNEQFF. In DNA form, the CDR3 reads TGTGCCAGCAGCTTAGCCGTGACTAGCGGGGGGGCCAGGAATGAGCAGTTCTTC.

This clonotype was observed a few times. This chain uses TRBV5-1 with TRBJ1-2; perhaps TRBD1 as D (5 bases). CDR3 length: 15 amino acids. The germline CDR1 and CDR2 sequences are SGHRS and YFSETQ. V dropped 4 bases and J dropped 0 bases, with 13 bases sitting between them. The CDR3: CASSPGTLANYGYTF. CDR3 nucleotides: TGCGCCAGCAGCCCTGGGACGCTTGCTAACTATGGCTACACCTTC.

This chain joins TRBV12-3 or TRBV12-4 and TRBJ2-1; 8 positions match TRBD1. This CDR3 spans 12 amino acids. The V gene end was trimmed by 5 bases and the J gene end by 14 bases; junction bases not matched to a gene: 8. CDR3 in amino acids: CASSLRTGWKFF. In DNA form, the CDR3 reads TGTGCCAGCAGTCTGCGGACAGGGTGGAAGTTCTTC.

The rearrangement joins TRBV20-1 to TRBJ1-4, with D possibly TRBD1 on 5 matching bases. Between the trimmed V and J ends, which lost 0 bases and 1 base, there was a span of 12 bases. CDR3 length: 16 residues. The germline V gene encodes CDR1 DFQATT and CDR2 SNEGSKA (reference sequence). The CDR3 DNA reads TGCAGTGCTAGAGATGCGGGGGTCGGAACTAATGAAAAACTGTTTTTT. This sequence encodes CSARDAGVGTNEKLFF.

This clonotype was recorded a few times. V and J are TRBV7-2 and TRBJ2-1; D is perhaps TRBD2 (6 bases). V was cut by 3 bases and J by 9 bases, with 12 bases left in between. The CDR3 loop spans 13 amino acids. Germline CDR1 reads SGHTA; CDR2 reads FQGNSA. DNA of the CDR3: TGTGCCAGCAGCTTTCGGGAGACTAGTGAGCAGTTCTTC. This codes for CASSFRETSEQFF.

This clonotype appeared a few times. This chain connects TRBV19 to TRBJ2-7; 11 bases match TRBD2. The CDR3 length is 19 residues. V lost 0 bases and J lost 1; bases outside the gene matches: 11. Germline loops: CDR1 LNHDA, CDR2 SQIVND (reference sequence). The CDR3 sequence: CASSIDGGLAGGLSYEQYF. Here the CDR3 DNA reads TGTGCCAGTAGTATAGATGGTGGGCTAGCGGGAGGCCTTTCCTACGAGCAGTACTTC.

The chain recombines TRBV4-1 with TRBJ1-1; D remains unclear. CDR1 and CDR2 from the germline V gene are MGHRA and YSYEKL. The CDR3 has 15 residues. Trimming removed 4 bases from V and 2 bases from J, with 14 bases in between. The CDR3 region is CASSRDRELNTEAFF. For the CDR3, the DNA is TGCGCCAGCAGCCGGGATAGGGAGCTTAACACTGAAGCTTTCTTT.

The chain combines TRBV24-1 with TRBJ2-1; TRBD2 matches at 14 bases. CDR3 length: 20 amino acids. The germline V gene has CDR1 KGHDR and CDR2 SFDVKD. The J segment lost 4 bases and the V segment lost 7 bases, leaving 17 bases of the junction unmatched. CDR3 sequence reads: CATSRGLAGGPGEGYNEQFF. The DNA for the CDR3 is TGTGCCACCAGCAGAGGACTAGCGGGAGGCCCGGGGGAGGGATACAATGAGCAGTTCTTC.

This clonotype came up a few times. The genes are TRBV24-1 and TRBJ1-5, with TRBD1 as a possible D gene (5 bases). CDR1 is KGHDR, CDR2 SFDVKD, per germline. V dropped 4 bases and J dropped 3 bases, with 12 bases sitting between them. The CDR3 extends over 15 amino acids. The CDR3 spells CATSDADSNNQPQHF. The CDR3, as DNA: TGTGCCACCAGTGACGCTGACAGCAACAATCAGCCCCAGCATTTT.

At least ten counts were recorded for this clonotype. V usage is TRBV5-1 and J usage is TRBJ2-1; 8 bases agree with TRBD2. The germline V gene encodes CDR1 SGHRS and CDR2 YFSETQ. After removal of 10 bases from V and 4 bases from J, the junction contained 7 bases not matched to a gene. CDR3 length: 13 residues. The CDR3 sequence: CASRLASYNEQFF. Written as DNA, the CDR3 is TGCGCCTCCCGACTAGCGAGTTACAATGAGCAGTTCTTC.

This clonotype was seen repeatedly, ten times or more. V and J are TRBV20-1 and TRBJ2-6, with D possibly being TRBD1 (6 bases). Germline V gene sequence: CDR1 DFQATT, CDR2 SNEGSKA (reference sequence). V lost 3 bases to trimming and J lost 0 bases, with 12 bases between them. This CDR3 has 16 amino acids. CDR3 sequence (DNA): TGCAGTGCTAGCAGGGGCGGCTCCTCTGGGGCCAACGTCCTGACTTTC. Translation: CSASRGGSSGANVLTF.

This clonotype occurred a few times. V is TRBV12-3 or TRBV12-4 and J is TRBJ2-3, with TRBD1 matching over 8 bases. The junction had 10 bases not matched to a gene; V was cut back by 6 bases and J by 2 bases. CDR3 size: 16 residues. The CDR3 nucleotides read TGTGCCAGCAGGCCAACAGGGGGTCGACCCACAGATACGCAGTATTTT. As protein: CASRPTGGRPTDTQYF.

This clonotype has a handful of counts. The genes are TRBV9 and TRBJ2-5; 9 nucleotides agree with TRBD2. The germline CDR1 and CDR2 sequences are SGDLS and YYNGEE. This CDR3 spans 15 amino acids. V lost 4 bases, J lost 5 bases, and 9 bases stayed unmatched. In DNA form, the CDR3 reads TGTGCCAGCAGCTTAATAGCGGGAGTGATGGAGACCCAGTACTTC. This translates into CASSLIAGVMETQYF.

J is TRBJ1-2 and V is TRBV6-1; D gene unclear. CDR1 MNHNS and CDR2 SASEGT come from the germline V gene. With 0 bases removed from V and 4 bases from J, the gap between germline ends came to 9 bases. This CDR3 spans 14 amino acids. The CDR3, as DNA: TGTGCCAGCAGTGAAGCAGAGGTGGGCTATGGCTACACCTTC. Translation gives CASSEAEVGYGYTF.

The chain recombines TRBV5-1 with TRBJ1-1; D gene unclear. The CDR3 is 11 amino acids. CDR1 is SGHRS, CDR2 YFSETQ, per germline. V was shortened by 4 bases and J by 6 bases, with 7 bases between the two germline ends. CDR3 nucleotides: TGCGCCAGCAGCGAGAAGTCTGAAGCTTTCTTT. It is translated as CASSEKSEAFF.

In this sample, this clonotype turned up a few times. The genes are TRBV7-2 and TRBJ2-3, with D unresolved. The V gene lost 5 bases and the J gene lost 3 bases, with 9 bases spanning the gap. The CDR3 spans 13 residues. Germline V lookup: CDR1 SGHTA, CDR2 FQGNSA. In DNA form, the CDR3 reads TGTGCCAGCAGCATTTCTAGAACAGATACGCAGTATTTT. As protein: CASSISRTDTQYF.

The chain employs TRBV3-1 and TRBJ2-5; D remains unclear. The CDR3 runs to 14 residues. The V end was cut by 4 bases, the J end by 6 bases, with 15 bases between. Looked up from germline, CDR1 is LGHDT and CDR2 is YNNKEL (reference sequence). CDR3 residues: CASSLTQSPKTQYF. CDR3 sequence (DNA): TGTGCCAGCAGCCTTACCCAAAGCCCCAAGACCCAGTACTTC.

Many counts were recorded for this clonotype. The rearrangement joins TRBV15 to TRBJ2-7, with a possible D match to TRBD1 (6 bases). Trimming removed 5 bases from V and 2 bases from J, with 13 bases in between. Germline V gene data show CDR1 as LNHNV and CDR2 as YYDKDF (reference sequence). The CDR3 is 14 residues long. CDR3 in amino acids: CATSRTRTAYEQYF. The CDR3 DNA is TGTGCCACCAGCCGAACCAGGACAGCCTACGAGCAGTACTTC.

This clonotype occurred a few times. The chain links TRBV20-1 to TRBJ2-1; TRBD2 matches at 11 bases. The CDR3 is 12 residues long. Unmatched junction bases numbered 0, after V lost 7 bases and J lost 4 bases. Germline-derived CDR1 and CDR2 are DFQATT and SNEGSKA (reference sequence). The CDR3 DNA reads TGCAGTGTAGCGGGGGGGTACAATGAGCAGTTCTTC. This translates into CSVAGGYNEQFF.

The chain carries TRBV12-3 or TRBV12-4 and TRBJ1-6, with D maybe TRBD1 (5 bases). The V end was cut by 4 bases, the J end by 5 bases, with 9 bases between. This CDR3 has 14 amino acids. DNA for the CDR3: TGTGCCAGCAGTTCACGACAGAATAATTCACCCCTCCACTTT. This encodes CASSSRQNNSPLHF.

The V call is TRBV7-9, the J call TRBJ2-7; D remains unclear. Germline CDR1 is SEHNR and CDR2 is FQNEAQ (reference sequence). CDR3 size: 13 residues. Trimming took off 2 bases at V and 6 bases at J, with 11 bases between the two ends. CDR3 sequence reads: CASSLSQRPEQYF. DNA of the CDR3: TGTGCCAGCAGCTTATCCCAGCGCCCCGAGCAGTACTTC.

The chain recombines TRBV20-1 with TRBJ2-3; D tentatively reads TRBD1 or TRBD2 (6 bases each). Per germline, CDR1 DFQATT and CDR2 SNEGSKA (reference sequence). The CDR3 totals 15 residues. V lost 8 bases to trimming and J lost 0 bases, with 18 bases between them. Here the CDR3 DNA reads TGCAGTACCAATTTCGGGGGCCTAAGCACAGATACGCAGTATTTT. Translated, it gives CSTNFGGLSTDTQYF.

The CDR3 loop reads CASSTGGARTDTQYF. The CDR3 DNA sequence: TGTGCCAGCAGCACGGGGGGGGCCCGCACAGATACGCAGTATTTT. The V gene is TRBV7-9, the J gene TRBJ2-3, with TRBD2 matching 8 bases. CDR3 size: 15 residues. V shed 5 bases, J shed 1 base, and the junction held 5 bases outside the gene matches. Germline CDR1 is SEHNR and CDR2 is FQNEAQ (reference sequence).